This is a list of T cell receptor beta chains from one sample in a study of T-cell memory formation after mild COVID-19. TCRdb passed the 5' RACE reads through MiXCR, listing each CDR3 protein once. The top ten hold 3.5% of the sample, which has some 260,000 distinct CDR3 sequences, about a sixth seen once. Sequencing used PBMCs or a T cell subset sorted from them (not recorded which). Source of these receptors: a young man who had mild COVID-19 (a few samples of this study predate the infection). Cell type and time point are not known. The CDR3 runs from the conserved cysteine through the conserved F or W. A D gene is named only where the DNA matches it firmly. Rows give clone size only sometimes, using once, few, many, or a class for an expanded clone.

V	D	size	J	DNA	CDR3
TRBV4-1	TRBD1	few	TRBJ2-3	TGCGCCAGCAGCCAAGATACGGGCAGGGGGCATGCAGATACGCAGTATTTT	CASSQDTGRGHADTQYF
TRBV7-9	NA	NA	TRBJ1-2	TGTGCCAGCAACCCGGCGAGCTTGAACTATGGCTACACCTTC	CASNPASLNYGYTF
TRBV7-3	NA	many	TRBJ1-1	TGTGCCAGCAGCTTAGGTCCGGTTATGAACACTGAAGCTTTCTTT	CASSLGPVMNTEAFF
TRBV6-5	TRBD1	NA	TRBJ2-2	TGTGCCAGCAGTTATCGGTCCGGGACAGCGGCCGGGGAGCTGTTTTTT	CASSYRSGTAAGELFF
TRBV5-1	TRBD1	few	TRBJ1-5	TGCGCCATCTTAAGTTCCGGGACAGACAATCAGCCCCAGCATTTT	CAILSSGTDNQPQHF
TRBV11-2	NA	few	TRBJ2-1	TGTGCCAGCAGCTTAGGGCGGCACAATGAGCAGTTCTTC	CASSLGRHNEQFF
TRBV5-1	TRBD1	NA	TRBJ2-1	TGCGCCAGCAGCCCGGGACAGGCCGGGGGTGAGCAGTTCTTC	CASSPGQAGGEQFF
TRBV6-5	TRBD2	few	TRBJ2-3	TGTGCCAGCAGCCGGGACTACCTCACAGATACGCAGTATTTT	CASSRDYLTDTQYF
TRBV6-4	NA	NA	TRBJ2-3	TGTGCCAGCAGTGCCAGGGGGGGCTCGACAGATACGCAGTATTTT	CASSARGGSTDTQYF
TRBV7-9	TRBD2	few	TRBJ2-1	TGTGCCAGCAGCACCCCTAAGCGGGGGGACCGGTATGAGCAGTTCTTC	CASSTPKRGDRYEQFF
TRBV4-1	NA	few	TRBJ2-1	TGCGCCAGCAGCTTCGGACAGCCGGATGAGCAGTTCTTC	CASSFGQPDEQFF
TRBV20-1	NA	NA	TRBJ2-7	TGCAGTGCAGCTGACAGCTACGAGCAGTACTTC	CSAADSYEQYF
TRBV4-1	TRBD1	NA	TRBJ2-5	TGCGCCAGCAGCCAGAAGGGACAGGCGGAGACCCAGTACTTC	CASSQKGQAETQYF
TRBV5-1	NA	few	TRBJ1-6	TGCGCCAGCAGCTTGGGGTTACGAGGTTCACCCCTCCACTTT	CASSLGLRGSPLHF
TRBV18	NA	many	TRBJ2-7	TGTGCCAGCTCACCACCGATAATCGGGGTGGAAGAGCAGTACTTC	CASSPPIIGVEEQYF
TRBV5-1	TRBD1	NA	TRBJ2-5	TGCGCCAGCAGCTTGACAGTAGGGGGCCCGGGAGAGACCCAGTACTTC	CASSLTVGGPGETQYF
TRBV5-4	NA	many	TRBJ2-3	TGTGCCAGCAGCACCCCAGGGTGGCGGTCAGATACGCAGTATTTT	CASSTPGWRSDTQYF
TRBV7-2	NA	NA	TRBJ1-2	TGTGCCAGCAGCATTGGACAGCATGTAGTCTACACCTTC	CASSIGQHVVYTF
TRBV7-3	TRBD2	NA	TRBJ2-1	TGTGCCAGCAGCCGAAAAGTAGCGGGGGGTAGCTCCTACAATGAGCAGTTCTTC	CASSRKVAGGSSYNEQFF
TRBV7-2	NA	NA	TRBJ1-4	TGTGCCAGCAGCGGTCCTTATGAAAAACTGTTTTTT	CASSGPYEKLFF
TRBV5-1	TRBD1	NA	TRBJ2-7	TGCGCCAGCAGACCGGGACAGGGGATCAAGCAGTACTTC	CASRPGQGIKQYF
TRBV6-2/TRBV6-3	NA	NA	TRBJ1-1	TGTGCCATCTGGACTGAAGCTTTCTTT	CAIWTEAFF
TRBV5-6	TRBD1	few	TRBJ2-5	TGTGCCAGCAGCTTGGACAGGGGGCAAGGGACCCAGTACTTC	CASSLDRGQGTQYF
TRBV5-1	TRBD1	few	TRBJ1-4	TGCGCCAGCTCCGGGACAGGGTATGAAAAACTGTTTTTT	CASSGTGYEKLFF
TRBV5-1	NA	few	TRBJ2-2	TGCGCCAGCAGCTCGCCTTCTAGCGCCGGGGAGCTGTTTTTT	CASSSPSSAGELFF
TRBV6-1	NA	few	TRBJ1-4	TGTGCCAGCAGTGAAACAAGAACTAATGAAAAACTGTTTTTT	CASSETRTNEKLFF
TRBV7-2	NA	many	TRBJ1-5	TGTGCCAGCAGCGTAGGGGCGGGGGATCAGCCCCAGCATTTT	CASSVGAGDQPQHF
TRBV18	NA	few	TRBJ2-7	TGTGCCAGCTCACCGAGGGAAGGGAGGTACGAGCAGTACTTC	CASSPREGRYEQYF
TRBV7-2	NA	NA	TRBJ2-1	TGTGCCAGCAGCTTCCGAGGGGGAGGATTCAATGAGCAGTTCTTC	CASSFRGGGFNEQFF
TRBV6-1	NA	NA	TRBJ2-5	TGTGCCAGCAGTGGGCAAGCGGTAGGGGCCCAGTACTTC	CASSGQAVGAQYF
TRBV21-1	NA	NA	TRBJ2-1	TGTGCCAGCAGCAAAGTAGCCAATATCCGGGCTGACCTTGAGCAGTTCTTC	CASSKVANIRADLEQFF
TRBV5-1	TRBD1	NA	TRBJ2-3	TGCGCCAGCAGCTTCCGCGAGGGGGCCACAGATACGCAGTATTTT	CASSFREGATDTQYF
TRBV7-2	TRBD2	NA	TRBJ2-3	TGTGCCAGCAGCCCCCGACGGACTAGCGGGGGGGATACGCAGTATTTT	CASSPRRTSGGDTQYF
TRBV11-2	TRBD2	many	TRBJ2-5	TGTGCCAGCAGGTCACTAGCGGGCGGGGAGACCCAGTACTTC	CASRSLAGGETQYF
TRBV20-1	NA	NA	TRBJ1-2	TGCAGTGCTAGACGGGAGTCAGGGTCAAACTATGGCTACACCTTC	CSARRESGSNYGYTF
TRBV4-1	TRBD1	few	TRBJ1-2	TGCGCCAGCAGCCAAGGAACGGCCACAGGGGTCGGCTATGGCTACACCTTC	CASSQGTATGVGYGYTF
TRBV4-1	NA	few	TRBJ1-2	TGCGCCAGCAGCCAAGATCTGGCGGGGGGCATGGACTATGGCTACACCTTC	CASSQDLAGGMDYGYTF
TRBV21-1	NA	NA	TRBJ2-7	TGTGCCGTATACCCCTACGAGCAGTACTTC	CAVYPYEQYF
TRBV4-3	NA	NA	TRBJ1-6	TGCGCCAGCAGCCAATACCTACAGGGCGCGAATTCACCCCTCCACTTT	CASSQYLQGANSPLHF
TRBV7-2	NA	few	TRBJ1-1	TGTGCCAGCAGCTTGTCCAGGTTGAACACTGAAGCTTTCTTT	CASSLSRLNTEAFF
TRBV3-1	TRBD1	few	TRBJ2-7	TGTGCCAGCAGCCAAGGGTTCGCGACAGGGTCCTACGAGCAGTACTTC	CASSQGFATGSYEQYF
TRBV7-2	NA	few	TRBJ1-2	TGTGCCAGCAGCTTAGGGTCGAGCGACTTCTATGGCTACACCTTC	CASSLGSSDFYGYTF
TRBV15	TRBD1	NA	TRBJ1-5	TGTGCCACCAGCAGAGGGGACAGGGTGATAAGGGATCAGCCCCAGCATTTT	CATSRGDRVIRDQPQHF
TRBV7-2	NA	NA	TRBJ1-2	TGTGCCAGCAGCTTAGAGGGGTTCGGCTACACCTTC	CASSLEGFGYTF
TRBV7-3	NA	few	TRBJ2-3	TGTGCCAGCAGCCAAGCTAGAGCCGACGGCACAGATACGCAGTATTTT	CASSQARADGTDTQYF
TRBV5-6	TRBD2	NA	TRBJ2-5	TGTGCCAGCAGCACCGGACTAGCGCCACTTTCCCGCGATCAAGAGACCCAGTACTTC	CASSTGLAPLSRDQETQYF
TRBV18	NA	NA	TRBJ2-1	TGTGCCAGCTCACCGTCGGCAGACAATGAGCAGTTCTTC	CASSPSADNEQFF
TRBV12-3/TRBV12-4	NA	few	TRBJ2-1	TGTGCCAGCAGTTTAGAAGGGCTCGATGAGCAGTTCTTC	CASSLEGLDEQFF
TRBV12-3/TRBV12-4	NA	NA	TRBJ1-2	TGTGCCAGCAGTTTGCCGGAAAACTATGGCTACACCTTC	CASSLPENYGYTF
TRBV7-2	NA	few	TRBJ1-1	TGTGCCAGCAGCCAATCGGGGGACACTGAAGCTTTCTTT	CASSQSGDTEAFF
TRBV12-3/TRBV12-4	NA	many	TRBJ1-2	TGTGCCAGCAGCTATACCTCAGGGATGGGCTACACCTTC	CASSYTSGMGYTF
TRBV6-5	TRBD1	NA	TRBJ1-4	TGTGCCAGCAGTCGTACCGGGACAGTGAATGAAAAACTGTTTTTT	CASSRTGTVNEKLFF
TRBV14	NA	NA	TRBJ1-2	TGTGCCAGCAGCAGGGGAGGCCCTTCTAACTATGGCTACACCTTC	CASSRGGPSNYGYTF
TRBV3-1	NA	NA	TRBJ1-2	TGTGCCAGCAGCCAAGCGATTGGGCTCTACTATGGCTACACCTTC	CASSQAIGLYYGYTF
TRBV19	TRBD1	NA	TRBJ1-1	TGTGCCAGTAGTGCCAGGACAGGGGTGTGGAGCACTGAAGCTTTCTTT	CASSARTGVWSTEAFF